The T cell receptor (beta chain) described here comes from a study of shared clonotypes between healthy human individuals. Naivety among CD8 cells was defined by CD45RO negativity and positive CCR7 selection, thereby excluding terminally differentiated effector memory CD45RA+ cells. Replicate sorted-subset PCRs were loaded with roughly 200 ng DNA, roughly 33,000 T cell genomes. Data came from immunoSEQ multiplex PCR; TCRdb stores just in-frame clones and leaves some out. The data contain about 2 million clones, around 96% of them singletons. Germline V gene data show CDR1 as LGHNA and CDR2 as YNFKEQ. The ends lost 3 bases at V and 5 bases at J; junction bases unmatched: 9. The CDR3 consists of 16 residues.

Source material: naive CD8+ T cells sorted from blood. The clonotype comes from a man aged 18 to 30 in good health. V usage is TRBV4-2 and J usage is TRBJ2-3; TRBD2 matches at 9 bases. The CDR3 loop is CASSQERGDLLDTQYF. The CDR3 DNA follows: TGTGCCAGCAGCCAGGAGCGGGGGGACCTGTTAGATACGCAGTATTTT.